The TCR beta chain under discussion was sequenced for a study of cytomegalovirus exposure and HLA in healthy donors. Primers for the PCR totalled 60 Vbeta and 13 Jbeta. Libraries were prepared by immunoSEQ multiplex PCR; TCRdb keeps only in-frame clonotypes and omits some of them. The sample yields tens of thousands of clones, of which the top ten take up under 15%. Study-wide results and limits: Cytomegalovirus association was assigned to about 150 TCR beta chains.

To note about this clone: Its matching antigen is unknown.

CDR3 length equals 14 residues. Germline V gene lookup returns CDR1 LNHDA and CDR2 SQIVND (reference sequence). V was cut by 8 bases and J by 5 bases, with 18 bases left in between. The rearrangement joins TRBV19 to TRBJ1-1; D remains unclear. This clonotype originated in a young man in good health and CMV-seropositive. The sequencing input was PBMCs. CDR3 sequence reads: CASFWTGYRTEAFF. CDR3 coding DNA: TGTGCCAGTTTCTGGACGGGGTATCGAACTGAAGCTTTCTTT.